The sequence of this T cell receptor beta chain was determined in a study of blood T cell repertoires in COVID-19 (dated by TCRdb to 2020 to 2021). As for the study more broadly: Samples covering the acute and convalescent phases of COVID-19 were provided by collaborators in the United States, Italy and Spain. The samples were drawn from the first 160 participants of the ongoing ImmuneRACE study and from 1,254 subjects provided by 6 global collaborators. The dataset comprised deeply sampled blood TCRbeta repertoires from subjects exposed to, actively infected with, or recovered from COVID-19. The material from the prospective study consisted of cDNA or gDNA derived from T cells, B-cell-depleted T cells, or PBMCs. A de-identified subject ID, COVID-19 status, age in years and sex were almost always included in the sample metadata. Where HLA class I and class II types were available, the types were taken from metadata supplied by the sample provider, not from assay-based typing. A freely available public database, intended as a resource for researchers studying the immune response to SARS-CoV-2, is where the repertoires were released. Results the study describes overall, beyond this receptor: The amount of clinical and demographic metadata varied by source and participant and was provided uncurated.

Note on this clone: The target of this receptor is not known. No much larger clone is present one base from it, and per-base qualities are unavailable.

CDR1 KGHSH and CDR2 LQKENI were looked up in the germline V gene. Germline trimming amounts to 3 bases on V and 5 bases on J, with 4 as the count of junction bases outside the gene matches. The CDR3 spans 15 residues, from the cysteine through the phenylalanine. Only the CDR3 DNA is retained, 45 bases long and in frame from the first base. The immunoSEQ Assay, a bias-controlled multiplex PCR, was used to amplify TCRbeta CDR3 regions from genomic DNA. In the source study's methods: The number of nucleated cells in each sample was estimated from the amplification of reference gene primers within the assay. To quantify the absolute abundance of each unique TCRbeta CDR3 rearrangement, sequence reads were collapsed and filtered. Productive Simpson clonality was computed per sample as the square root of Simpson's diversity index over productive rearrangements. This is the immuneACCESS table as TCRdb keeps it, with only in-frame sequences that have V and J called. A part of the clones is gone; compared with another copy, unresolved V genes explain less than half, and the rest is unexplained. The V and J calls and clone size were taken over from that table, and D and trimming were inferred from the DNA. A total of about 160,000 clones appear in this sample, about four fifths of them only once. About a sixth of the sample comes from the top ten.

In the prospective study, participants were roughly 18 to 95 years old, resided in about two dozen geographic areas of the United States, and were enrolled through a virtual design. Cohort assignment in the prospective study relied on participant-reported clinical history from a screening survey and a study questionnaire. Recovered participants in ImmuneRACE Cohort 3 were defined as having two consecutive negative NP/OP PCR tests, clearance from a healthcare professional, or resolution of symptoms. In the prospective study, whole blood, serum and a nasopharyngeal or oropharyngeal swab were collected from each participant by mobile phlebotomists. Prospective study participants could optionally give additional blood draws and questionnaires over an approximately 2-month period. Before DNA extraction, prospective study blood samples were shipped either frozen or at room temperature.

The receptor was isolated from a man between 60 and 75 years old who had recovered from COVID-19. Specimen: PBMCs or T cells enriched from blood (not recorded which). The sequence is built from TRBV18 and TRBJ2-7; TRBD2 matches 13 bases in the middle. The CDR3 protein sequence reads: CASSPGLAGSHEQYF. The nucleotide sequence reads TGTGCCAGCTCACCGGGACTAGCGGGATCCCACGAGCAGTACTTC.